Listed below are T cell receptor beta chains from one sample, sequenced in a study of T cells in Graves' hyperthyroidism and ophthalmopathy. TCRdb fed the multiplex PCR reads into MiXCR, producing one record per CDR3 protein. The table shows 490,000 or so distinct CDR3 sequences, with under 25% occurring only once. The specimen was blood. The receptors originated from a woman in her 70s with Graves' ophthalmopathy. Each CDR3 is given with its conserved first and last residue.

V,J,CDR3
TRBV19,TRBJ2-3,CASRNRGRADTQYF
TRBV6-1,TRBJ1-2,CASSDPGTKYGYTF
TRBV7-8,TRBJ1-5,CASSPRGQGNQPQHF
TRBV7-9,TRBJ2-3,CASSLGMSTDTQYF
TRBV20-1,TRBJ1-1,CSARSIMNTEAFF
TRBV2,TRBJ2-6,CASSTDPVGANVLTF
TRBV24-1,TRBJ2-5,CATSHCPPEQGGRGSDETQYF
TRBV20-1,TRBJ2-1,CSATSRRGGMRYEQFF
TRBV5-1,TRBJ2-2,CASRAEPNTGELFF
TRBV7-3,TRBJ2-3,CASSLYPSGVTDTQYF
TRBV3-1,TRBJ1-4,CASSQDRGVGEKLFF